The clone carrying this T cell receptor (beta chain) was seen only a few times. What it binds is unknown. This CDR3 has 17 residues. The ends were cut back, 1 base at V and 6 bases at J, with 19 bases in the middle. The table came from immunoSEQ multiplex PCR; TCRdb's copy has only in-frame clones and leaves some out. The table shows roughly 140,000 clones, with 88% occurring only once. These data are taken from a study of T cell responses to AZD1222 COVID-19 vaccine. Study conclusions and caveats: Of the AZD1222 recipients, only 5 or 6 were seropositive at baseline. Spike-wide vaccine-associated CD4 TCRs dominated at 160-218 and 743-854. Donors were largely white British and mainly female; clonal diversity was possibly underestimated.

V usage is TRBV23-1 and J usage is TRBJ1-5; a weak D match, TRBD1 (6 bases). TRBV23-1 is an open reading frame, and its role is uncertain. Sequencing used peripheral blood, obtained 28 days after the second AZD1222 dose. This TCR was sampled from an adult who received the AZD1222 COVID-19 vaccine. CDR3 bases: TGCGCCAGCAGTCAATACCCAAACAGGGTCCCCAGTCAGCCCCAGCATTTT. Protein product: CASSQYPNRVPSQPQHF.